This T cell receptor beta chain derives from a study of blood T cell repertoires in COVID-19. As for the study in general: Some COVID-19 samples were acute and others convalescent; all came from the United States, Italy and Spain.

In the study's own analysis: Researchers report that nucleated cell counts were estimated from reference gene primer amplification. The assay was immunoSEQ multiplex PCR, and TCRdb's table has in-frame clones only and misses some. That table is the source of V, J and clone size, and D and trimming were worked out from the DNA. The profile covers about 180,000 clones, with about nine tenths appearing a single time and 1.6% taken by the ten largest. The CDR3 is 18 residues long. The chain joins TRBV21-1 to TRBJ2-1; TRBD1 reflects the table's D call only, with no check against the DNA. TRBV21-1 is classified as a pseudogene. The sample consisted of peripheral blood. The receptor was isolated from a woman aged 45-59 years with acute or convalescent COVID-19. The CDR3 sequence: CANRKGKGLVNSYNEQFF. The CDR3 bases are TGTGCCAACCGAAAGGGAAAGGGGCTAGTGAATTCCTACAATGAGCAGTTCTTC.